The 8 T cell receptor beta chains reported below all come from one sample, sequenced in a study of regulatory T cells in long-lasting Graves disease. Sequencing libraries for TCR beta were prepared with iRepertoire HTBI primers and Arm-PCR of CDR3 regions. One entry per CDR3 protein results from TCRdb running MiXCR on the multiplex PCR reads. This sample carries some 400,000 distinct CDR3 sequences, 15% of them seen once, and the ten largest clones take over 15%. Indicated time point: newly diagnosed GD, antithyroid drugs for less than 3 months. PBMC-derived RNA was used for the TCR library. This sample was also put to use in a study of T cells in Graves' hyperthyroidism and ophthalmopathy.

The sample was peripheral blood mononuclear cells (PBMCs), taken at new diagnosis, from a patient treated with antithyroid drugs. These receptors were taken from a woman aged 25 to 39 with Graves disease.

This clonotype showed up many times. This chain links TRBV30 with TRBJ1-3; D is unclear. CDR3 length equals 12 residues. CDR1 is GTSNPN, CDR2 SVGIG, per germline (reference sequence). The V and J ends lost 4 bases and 0 bases respectively, with 4 bases between them. As DNA, the CDR3 is TGTGCCTGGACAAACTCTGGAAACACCATATATTTT. Residues: CAWTNSGNTIYF.

The sample holds many counts of this clonotype. V usage is TRBV20-1 and J usage is TRBJ2-7; 10 nucleotides match TRBD2. The CDR3 runs 15 residues. The J segment lost 5 bases and the V segment lost 0 bases, leaving 7 bases of the junction unmatched. Germline V lookup: CDR1 DFQATT, CDR2 SNEGSKA (reference sequence). The CDR3 DNA follows: TGCAGTGCTAGAGATCCCGGGACTAGCGTCGACGAGCAGTACTTC. Translated: CSARDPGTSVDEQYF.

This clonotype was picked up a small number of times. The V and J genes are TRBV7-2 and TRBJ2-2; TRBD1 agrees at 7 bases. CDR1 and CDR2 (germline): SGHTA, FQGNSA. Germline trimming cut 5 bases from V and 7 bases from J; bases unmatched to any gene: 4. The CDR3 runs 13 residues. CDR3 residues: CASSRQGYGELFF. The CDR3 DNA sequence: TGTGCCAGCAGCCGACAGGGTTACGGGGAGCTGTTTTTT.

This clonotype came up many times. This chain links TRBV12-3 or TRBV12-4 with TRBJ2-7, with 7 bases identical to TRBD1. Losses at the gene ends were 8 bases for V and 2 bases for J; bases not matched to a gene: 6. This CDR3 is 13 amino acids long. CDR3 in DNA: TGTGCCAGCGCCCTAACAGGGGCCTACGAGCAGTACTTC. Translated: CASALTGAYEQYF.

This clonotype was counted only a few times. The chain couples TRBV4-1 to TRBJ1-5; 7 positions agree with TRBD1. The CDR3 covers 17 residues. Per the germline V gene, CDR1 is MGHRA and CDR2 is YSYEKL. Trimming took 4 bases from V and 0 from J; bases not matched to a gene: 9. The CDR3 loop reads CASSLYTGTDSNQPQHF. The CDR3 nucleotides read TGCGCCAGCAGCCTCTATACTGGGACAGATAGCAATCAGCCCCAGCATTTT.

This clonotype was counted at least ten times. This chain joins TRBV6-1 and TRBJ2-2; D is uncertain. Trimming took off 6 bases at V and 3 bases at J, with 14 bases between the two ends. The V gene's germline CDR1 is MNHNS and CDR2 SASEGT. The CDR3 sequence is 15 residues long. CDR3 in DNA: TGTGCCAGCAGGACCCCACAACTTGACACCGGGGAGCTGTTTTTT. Its translation is CASRTPQLDTGELFF.

This clonotype was seen repeatedly, ten times or more. The junction shows a germline mismatch at one end, possibly a read error. This chain joins TRBV28 and TRBJ2-7; 8 bases are a match to TRBD2. CDR1 and CDR2 from the germline V gene are MDHEN and SYDVKM. This CDR3 is 18 amino acids long. The CDR3 region is CASTVAGGSDARGYGQYF. CDR3 bases: TGTGCCAGCACGGTTGCGGGGGGATCTGACGCGCGAGGTTACGGGCAGTACTTC. Complete variable domain (other parts from reference TRBV28 and TRBJ2-7): DVKVTQSSRYLVKRTGEKVFLECVQDMDHENMFWYRQDPGLGLRLIYFSYDVKMKEKGDIPEGYSVSREKKERFSLILESASTNQTSMYLCASTVAGGSDARGYGQYFGPGTRLTVT.

The CDR3 is CASSRYGTSGERELFF. The CDR3 coding sequence is TGTGCCAGCAGCCGCTACGGGACTAGCGGGGAGAGGGAGCTGTTTTTT. This chain uses TRBV3-1 with TRBJ2-2, with 13 positions matching TRBD2. CDR1 is LGHDT, CDR2 YNNKEL, per germline (reference sequence). The V and J ends lost 4 bases and 9 bases, in that order; junction bases with no gene match: 8. The CDR3 is made up of 16 amino acids.